This entry lists 9 T cell receptor beta chains sequenced from one sample in a study of a mutant IDH1 vaccine in newly diagnosed glioma (dated by TCRdb to the early 2020s). No antigen has been identified for these receptors. The time point label here, explained by the study, means: week 47, end of study. A 20-mer mutant IDH1 peptide at 300 micrograms in Montanide made up each vaccine dose, which was injected subcutaneously together with topical imiquimod. Libraries came from the immunoSEQ multiplex PCR assay. TCRdb mirrors the immuneACCESS table, restricted to in-frame sequences. Some clones are absent from its copies; in checked studies, under half trace to an unresolved V gene, and the reason for the others is unknown. This sample gives about 56,000 clones in total; 75% of them show up just once. The ten most abundant clones make up less than 6.5% of the sample. Source: PBMCs, taken from a glioma patient whose treatment included an IDH1 peptide vaccine. These receptors came from a man aged 45-60 years with glioma.

This clone was picked up one time. The chain is built from TRBV28 and TRBJ1-1; D is perhaps TRBD1 (5 bases). V dropped 5 bases and J dropped 0 bases, with 13 bases sitting between them. This CDR3 is built from 15 residues. From germline, CDR1 is MDHEN and CDR2 SYDVKM. The CDR3 DNA reads TGTGCCAGCAGTCTGACAGAAAGAATGAACACTGAAGCTTTCTTT. It is translated as CASSLTERMNTEAFF.

CDR3 nucleotide sequence: TGTGCCACCAGCAGAGATCAGGGGACGGAGACCCAGTACTTC. It is translated as CATSRDQGTETQYF. The V gene is TRBV15, the J gene TRBJ2-5; D is perhaps TRBD1 (6 bases). Trimming took 0 bases from V and 5 from J, leaving 10 bases between them. This CDR3 region has 14 residues. Germline CDR1 is LNHNV and CDR2 is YYDKDF (reference sequence).

This clone was counted a few times. V gene TRBV9 combines with J gene TRBJ1-4; 10 bases are shared with TRBD1. The CDR3 runs to 15 residues. The V segment lost 0 bases and the J segment 8 bases; nucleotides outside the gene matches: 4. Looked up from germline, CDR1 is SGDLS and CDR2 is YYNGEE. The CDR3 reads CASSVGDRGAEKLFF. The CDR3 nucleotides are TGTGCCAGCAGCGTAGGGGACAGGGGAGCCGAAAAACTGTTTTTT.

The rearrangement links TRBV28 to TRBJ2-1; perhaps TRBD1 as D (5 bases). V was clipped by 5 bases and J by 6 bases, with 17 bases between them. CDR1 MDHEN and CDR2 SYDVKM come from the germline V gene. This CDR3 is built from 15 residues. The CDR3 nucleotides read TGTGCCAGCAGTCCCGGGTCTCCCCAGGGCAATGAGCAGTTCTTC. Translation: CASSPGSPQGNEQFF.

This clone showed up just a few times. Other DNA sequences within the sample encode an identical CDR3. J is TRBJ1-1 and V is TRBV27; D not resolved. Germline V gives CDR1 MNHEY, CDR2 SMNVEV (reference sequence). The CDR3 contains 14 residues. Between the trimmed V and J ends, which lost 2 bases and 0 bases, there was a span of 7 bases. CDR3 sequence: CASSLTEMNTEAFF. CDR3 nucleotide sequence: TGTGCCAGCAGTTTAACGGAGATGAACACTGAAGCTTTCTTT.

This clone was picked up a small number of times. The chain uses TRBV5-1 and TRBJ1-2, with D possibly TRBD1 on 6 matching bases. The length of the CDR3 is 14 residues. The ends were cut back, 3 bases at V and 7 bases at J, with 16 bases in the middle. The germline V gene has CDR1 SGHRS and CDR2 YFSETQ. CDR3 amino acids: CASSWGPDSFGYTF. The DNA for the CDR3 is TGCGCCAGCAGCTGGGGCCCGGACAGCTTTGGCTACACCTTC. Combining the CDR3 with reference TRBV5-1 and TRBJ1-2 gives the whole variable domain KAGVTQTPRYLIKTRGQQVTLSCSPISGHRSVSWYQQTPGQGLQFLFEYFSETQRNKGNFPGRFSGRQFSNSRSEMNVSTLELGDSALYLCASSWGPDSFGYTFGSGTRLTVV.

This sequence joins TRBV29-1 and TRBJ2-5; perhaps D is TRBD1 or TRBD2 (5 bases each). V was clipped by 6 bases and J by 8 bases, with 13 bases between them. The CDR3 covers 11 residues. Germline V gene data show CDR1 as SQVTM and CDR2 as ANQGSEA. In DNA form, the CDR3 reads TGCAGCGTGGGGGACGTGGCTACCCAGTACTTC. It specifies CSVGDVATQYF. Filled out from reference TRBV29-1 and TRBJ2-5, the complete variable domain reads SAVISQKPSRDICQRGTSLTIQCQVDSQVTMMFWYRQQPGQSLTLIATANQGSEATYESGFVIDKFPISRPNLTFSTLTVSNMSPEDSSIYLCSVGDVATQYFGPGTRLLVL.

V is TRBV29-1 and J is TRBJ1-4; 8 bases map to TRBD1. CDR1 and CDR2 from the germline V gene are SQVTM and ANQGSEA. This CDR3 comprises 15 residues. V trimming: 0 bases; J trimming: 8 bases; junction bases outside the gene matches: 8. The CDR3 protein is CSVEDPTGVEEKLFF. The CDR3 DNA reads as TGCAGCGTTGAAGATCCGACAGGGGTTGAGGAAAAACTGTTTTTT.

The chain uses TRBV2 and TRBJ2-7; TRBD1 might be the D (6 bases). Germline V gives CDR1 SNHLY, CDR2 FYNNEI. Deletions cut 4 bases from V and 1 base from J, with 11 bases between. The CDR3 consists of 14 residues. CDR3 DNA sequence: TGTGCCAGCAGTGGCCGACAGGCATCCTACGAGCAGTACTTC. Encoded protein: CASSGRQASYEQYF. The variable domain in full, with the rest retrieved from reference TRBV2 and TRBJ2-7, is EPEVTQTPSHQVTQMGQEVILRCVPISNHLYFYWYRQILGQKVEFLVSFYNNEISEKSEIFDDQFSVERPDGSNFTLKIRSTKLEDSAMYFCASSGRQASYEQYFGPGTRLTVT.